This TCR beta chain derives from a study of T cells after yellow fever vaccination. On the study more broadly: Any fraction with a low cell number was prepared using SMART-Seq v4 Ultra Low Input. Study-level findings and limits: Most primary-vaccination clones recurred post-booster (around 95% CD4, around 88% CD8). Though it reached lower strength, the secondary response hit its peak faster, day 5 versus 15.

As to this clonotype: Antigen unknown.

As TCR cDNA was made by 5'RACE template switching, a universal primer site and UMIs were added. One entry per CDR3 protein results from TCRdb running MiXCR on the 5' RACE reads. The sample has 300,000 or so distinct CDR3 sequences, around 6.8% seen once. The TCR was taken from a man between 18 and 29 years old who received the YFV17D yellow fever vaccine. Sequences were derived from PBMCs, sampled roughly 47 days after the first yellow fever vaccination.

This CDR3 reads CASSQDPNRIGEKLFF. The CDR3 DNA reads TGTGCCAGCAGCCAAGATCCGAACAGGATCGGTGAAAAACTGTTTTTT. This chain uses TRBV3-1 with TRBJ1-4, with TRBD1 as a possible D gene (5 bases). Trimming removed 0 bases at V and 7 bases at J, with 15 bases between. In germline, CDR1 is LGHDT, CDR2 YNNKEL (reference sequence). The CDR3 extends over 16 amino acids.